This TCR beta chain emerged from a study of blood T cell repertoires in COVID-19. CDR1 is SGHRS, CDR2 YFSETQ, per germline. CDR3 length equals 14 residues. Trimming took 0 bases from V and 10 from J; bases not matched to a gene: 8. Profiling relied on immunoSEQ multiplex PCR, and the TCRdb table lists in-frame clones only, not all of them. The sample carries fewer than 150,000 clones, around 86% recorded once. The TCR sequence derives from a woman in her 50s who had recovered from COVID-19. The chain is built from TRBV5-1 and TRBJ2-3; 7 bases are shared with TRBD2. The sample consisted of peripheral blood. The CDR3 DNA reads as TGCGCCAGCAGCTTGGGCGTTCGGGACTACGCGCAGTATTTT. Translating gives CASSLGVRDYAQYF. Together with reference TRBV5-1 and TRBJ2-3, the CDR3 gives the full variable domain: KAGVTQTPRYLIKTRGQQVTLSCSPISGHRSVSWYQQTPGQGLQFLFEYFSETQRNKGNFPGRFSGRQFSNSRSEMNVSTLELGDSALYLCASSLGVRDYAQYFGPGTRLTVL.